The 9 T cell receptor beta chains below all came from one sample that was sequenced in a study of yellow fever vaccine responses in identical twins. One entry per CDR3 protein results from TCRdb running MiXCR on the RT-PCR reads. Of roughly 18,000 distinct CDR3 sequences in the sample, 60% to 70% were seen once. The source was T cells from blood (PBMCs), unsorted or a sorted subset (not recorded which), collected before or after yellow fever vaccination (not recorded which). The receptors were gathered from a woman aged 18-29 years who received the yellow fever vaccine.

The chain links TRBV18 to TRBJ1-1, with D perhaps matching TRBD1 (5 bases). Trimming left V 3 bases short and J 1 base short, with 21 bases between. The germline V gene encodes CDR1 KGHSH and CDR2 LQKENI. The CDR3 spans 18 residues. CDR3 sequence: CASSPSILGVTGNTEAFF. For the CDR3, the DNA is TGTGCCAGCTCACCCTCTATCCTAGGGGTAACCGGGAACACTGAAGCTTTCTTT.

The rearrangement uses TRBV5-1 and TRBJ2-2; weak D call: TRBD1 (6 bases). The CDR3 has 14 amino acids. Germline V gene sequence: CDR1 SGHRS, CDR2 YFSETQ. Trimming removed 4 bases from V and 3 bases from J, with 10 bases in between. DNA of the CDR3: TGCGCCAGCAGCGCCTACAGGGACACCGGGGAGCTGTTTTTT. Its translation is CASSAYRDTGELFF.

The chain has TRBV7-3 and TRBJ2-1; TRBD1 agrees at 9 bases. This CDR3 is 13 amino acids long. CDR1 is SGHTA and CDR2 is FQGTGA in the germline V gene. The V segment lost 5 bases and the J segment 7 bases; nucleotides outside the gene matches: 3. CDR3 in DNA: TGTGCCAGCAGCACGACAGGGGGGAATGAGCAGTTCTTC. This codes for CASSTTGGNEQFF.

The V call is TRBV18, the J call TRBJ2-7; TRBD1 might be the D (6 bases). Trimming cost V 8 bases and J 2 bases, with 16 bases left between them. The CDR3 extends over 14 amino acids. Looked up from germline, CDR1 is KGHSH and CDR2 is LQKENI. CDR3 nucleotide sequence: TGTGCCAGCGCTCCGGGACATACAACCTACGAGCAGTACTTC. Protein: CASAPGHTTYEQYF.

V and J are TRBV2 and TRBJ2-1; 10 bases line up with TRBD2. Germline assignment: CDR1 SNHLY and CDR2 FYNNEI. After removal of 8 bases from V and 7 bases from J, the junction contained 8 bases not matched to a gene. The CDR3 covers 14 residues. CDR3 sequence reads: CASSSLSGRNEQFF. The CDR3 DNA sequence: TGTGCCAGCTCCAGTCTTAGCGGGAGGAATGAGCAGTTCTTC.

The chain carries TRBV5-5 and TRBJ1-2, with a tentative D call TRBD1 (5 bases). Trimming took off 0 bases at V and 2 bases at J, with 5 bases between the two ends. The CDR3 is 13 residues long. CDR1 SGHKS and CDR2 YYEKEE come from the germline V gene (reference sequence). The DNA for the CDR3 is TGTGCCAGCAGCTTGGCAGGGAACTATGGCTACACCTTC. This encodes CASSLAGNYGYTF.

The V call is TRBV11-2, the J call TRBJ2-7; no definite D call. With 0 bases removed from V and 2 bases from J, the gap between germline ends came to 11 bases. The V gene's germline CDR1 is SGHAT and CDR2 FQNNGV. This CDR3 region has 15 residues. CDR3 residues: CASSLDLDSPYEQYF. DNA of the CDR3: TGTGCCAGCAGCTTAGATCTCGACTCCCCCTACGAGCAGTACTTC. Drawing the rest from reference TRBV11-2 and TRBJ2-7, the complete variable domain is EAGVAQSPRYKIIEKRQSVAFWCNPISGHATLYWYQQILGQGPKLLIQFQNNGVVDDSQLPKDRFSAERLKGVDSTLKIQPAKLEDSAVYLCASSLDLDSPYEQYFGPGTRLTVT.

The chain joins TRBV12-3 or TRBV12-4 to TRBJ1-1, with D unclear. The CDR3 totals 15 residues. With 6 bases removed from V and 1 base from J, the gap between germline ends came to 15 bases. CDR3 loop: CASRMDGWENTEAFF. The CDR3 DNA is TGTGCCAGCAGGATGGACGGATGGGAGAACACTGAAGCTTTCTTT.

The table lists this clonotype with a few counts. The gene calls are TRBV24-1 and TRBJ2-2; D gene uncertain. Deletions cut 7 bases from V and 2 bases from J, with 13 bases between. Germline CDR1 reads KGHDR; CDR2 reads SFDVKD. The length of the CDR3 is 15 residues. The CDR3 DNA follows: TGTGCCACCAGAAGTAGGACCCACAACACCGGGGAGCTGTTTTTT. This sequence encodes CATRSRTHNTGELFF.